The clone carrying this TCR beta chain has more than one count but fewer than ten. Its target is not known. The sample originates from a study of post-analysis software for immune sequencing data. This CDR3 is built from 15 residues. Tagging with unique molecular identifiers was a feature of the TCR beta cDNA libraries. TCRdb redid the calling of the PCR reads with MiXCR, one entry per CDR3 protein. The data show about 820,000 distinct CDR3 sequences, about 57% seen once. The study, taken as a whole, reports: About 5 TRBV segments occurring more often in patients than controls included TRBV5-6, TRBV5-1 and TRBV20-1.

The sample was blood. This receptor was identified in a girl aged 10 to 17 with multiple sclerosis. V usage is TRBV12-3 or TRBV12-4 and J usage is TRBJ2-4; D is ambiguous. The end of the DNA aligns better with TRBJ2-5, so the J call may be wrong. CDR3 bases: TGTGCCAGCAGTCCCCCGGTAGGCCGCGGAGAGACCCAGTACTTC. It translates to CASSPPVGRGETQYF.